Included here is one TCR beta chain sequence, with context. This may be a read error: a much more frequent sequence differs by one nucleotide. The CDR3 is 13 residues long. With 7 bases removed from V and 10 bases from J, the gap between germline ends came to 14 bases. Germline V lookup: CDR1 SGHVS, CDR2 FNYEAQ. The data originate from a study of glioma-infiltrating T cells. The iRepertoire nested amplicon-rescue multiplex PCR amplified TCR alpha and beta CDR3s from RNA. In TCRdb, the multiplex PCR reads were re-called with MiXCR into one record per CDR3 protein. The sample has about 89,000 distinct CDR3 sequences, approximately 22% seen once.

This chain uses TRBV7-6 with TRBJ1-6; TRBD1 is a possible D gene (5 bases). The sample was glioma tissue, nonneoplastic brain tissue, or PBMCs (not recorded which). The clonotype originates from a human donor with low-grade glioma or glioblastoma, undergoing nonglioma brain surgery, or in good health (not recorded which). For the CDR3, the DNA is TGTGCCAGCAAACGGGACGCGGCCTCACCCCTCCACTTT. Encoded protein: CASKRDAASPLHF.